The next 14 T cell receptor beta chains were all read from a single sample in a study of technical replicates of blood from a few donors. The method was immunoSEQ multiplex PCR; TCRdb's version includes in-frame clones alone and lacks a portion of them. This sample has about 94,000 clones; 90% to 97% occur once, and the top ten carry 0.2% to 0.25%. The sequenced sample consisted of T cells isolated from PBMCs. Receptors originate from a human donor in good health.

The V call is TRBV6-6, the J call TRBJ1-2; TRBD1 aligns across 9 bases. V was pared by 6 bases and J by 2 bases, with 10 bases of the junction left unmatched. CDR3 size: 16 residues. Germline values: CDR1 MNHNY, CDR2 SVGAGI (reference sequence). The CDR3 DNA reads TGTGCCAGCAGCGGGGCCGGGACAGGGATAAACTATGGCTACACCTTC. Translation: CASSGAGTGINYGYTF.

The chain is built from TRBV10-3 and TRBJ2-2, with 10 bases lining up with TRBD2. The V gene's germline CDR1 is ENHRY and CDR2 SYGVKD. The V and J ends lost 3 bases and 1 base, in that order; junction bases with no gene match: 14. The CDR3 sequence is 20 residues long. CDR3 sequence: CAISEFYSQGLAKNTGELFF. CDR3 nucleotides: TGTGCCATCAGTGAATTTTATTCACAGGGACTAGCGAAGAACACCGGGGAGCTGTTTTTT.

This chain links TRBV12-2 with TRBJ1-4. TRBV12-2 is reported as a pseudogene. The CDR3 has 11 amino acids. DNA for the CDR3: TGTGCAAGTTGCCCTGAGGAAAAACTGTTTTTT. It codes for CASCPEEKLFF.

The genes are TRBV27 and TRBJ1-5; D remains unclear. Per the germline V gene, CDR1 is MNHEY and CDR2 is SMNVEV (reference sequence). This CDR3 contains 14 residues. V lost 3 bases and J lost 3, with 9 bases in between. The CDR3 nucleotides are TGTGCCAGCAGTTTCGCCGGAGCCAATCAGCCCCAGCATTTT. Translated, it gives CASSFAGANQPQHF.

This clone was seen more than once but under ten times. The J gene is TRBJ1-4, the V gene TRBV20-1; D is uncertain. The CDR3 spans 11 residues. CDR1 and CDR2 from the germline V gene are DFQATT and SNEGSKA (reference sequence). The germline V and J ends were trimmed by 0 bases and 7 bases, with 3 bases remaining between them. The CDR3 nucleotides are TGCAGTGCTAGAGATCGTGAAAAACTGTTTTTT. Protein product: CSARDREKLFF.

V is TRBV30 and J is TRBJ1-1; D is uncertain. V was clipped by 1 base and J by 1 base, with 10 bases between them. CDR3 size: 14 residues. The germline V gene encodes CDR1 GTSNPN and CDR2 SVGIG (reference sequence). The CDR3 DNA is TGTGCCTGGAGTGGGGCAAGTGAGAACACTGAAGCTTTCTTT. Translating it yields CAWSGASENTEAFF.

The rearrangement links TRBV2 to TRBJ1-1, with 8 nucleotides matching TRBD1. Germline CDR1 is SNHLY and CDR2 is FYNNEI. There are 13 residues in the CDR3. The V segment lost 7 bases and the J segment 1 base; nucleotides outside the gene matches: 2. The CDR3 spells CASTDRGNTEAFF. DNA for the CDR3: TGTGCCAGCACCGACAGGGGGAACACTGAAGCTTTCTTT.

The chain joins TRBV6-5 to TRBJ1-2; the D is unclear. Looked up from germline, CDR1 is MNHEY and CDR2 is SVGAGI. CDR3 length: 15 amino acids. V was shortened by 0 bases and J by 4 bases, with 12 bases between the two germline ends. The CDR3 coding sequence is TGTGCCAGCAGTTACTCGTTTGGAGGCAGCTATGGCTACACCTTC. Protein: CASSYSFGGSYGYTF.

The chain carries TRBV28 and TRBJ2-7; D perhaps matches TRBD2 (5 bases). Germline V gene lookup returns CDR1 MDHEN and CDR2 SYDVKM. Trimming left V 6 bases short and J 3 bases short, with 12 bases between. This CDR3 region has 13 residues. CDR3 loop: CASRRASSYEQYF. The CDR3 nucleotides read TGTGCCAGCAGGAGGGCTAGTAGCTACGAGCAGTACTTC.

J is TRBJ2-7 and V is TRBV9; D uncertain. V was shortened by 0 bases and J by 3 bases, with 13 bases between the two germline ends. Looked up from germline, CDR1 is SGDLS and CDR2 is YYNGEE. CDR3 size: 15 residues. The CDR3 region is CASSVGDSRNYEQYF. CDR3 coding DNA: TGTGCCAGCAGCGTAGGCGATAGCCGAAACTACGAGCAGTACTTC.

The rearrangement uses TRBV29-1 and TRBJ2-7, with 8 bases lining up with TRBD1. Germline-derived CDR1 and CDR2 are SQVTM and ANQGSEA. This CDR3 is 15 amino acids long. V gave up 6 bases and J gave up 2 bases; unmatched junction bases: 12. CDR3: CSVPDSTGGTYEQYF. The CDR3 DNA is TGCAGCGTACCCGATTCCACAGGGGGAACCTACGAGCAGTACTTC.

This sequence joins TRBV14 and TRBJ2-3; perhaps TRBD1 as D (6 bases). The V end lost 3 bases, the J end lost 0 bases, and 10 bases lay between the germline ends. Germline assignment: CDR1 SGHDN and CDR2 FVKESK. This CDR3 comprises 15 residues. The CDR3 sequence: CASSHHGTSTDTQYF. DNA of the CDR3: TGTGCCAGCAGCCACCACGGGACAAGCACAGATACGCAGTATTTT.

In regard to this clone: A read error may account for a junction end that differs from germline. The V gene is TRBV28, the J gene TRBJ2-7, with 9 bases lining up with TRBD1. The CDR3 spans 14 residues. Germline V gene data show CDR1 as MDHEN and CDR2 as SYDVKM. The CDR3 reads CASSTGTGSFEQYF. The CDR3 DNA reads as TGTGCCAGCAGTACCGGGACAGGGTCCTTCGAGCAGTACTTC.

The chain couples TRBV19 to TRBJ1-2; possibly TRBD1 for D (6 bases). The CDR3 extends over 12 amino acids. Trimming shortened V by 9 bases and J by 4 bases, and 12 bases separated the two germline ends. CDR1 is LNHDA and CDR2 is SQIVND in the germline V gene (reference sequence). This chain's CDR3 is CASQQGVYGYTF. CDR3 nucleotide sequence: TGTGCCAGCCAACAGGGCGTCTATGGCTACACCTTC.